The next 13 T cell receptor beta chains were all read from a single sample in a study of Graves' ophthalmopathy and Graves' hyperthyroidism. Amplification targeted the TCR beta CDR3 regions, with RNA transcripts as the source material. Second-round multiplex PCR followed a first-round RT-PCR using HTBI primers. TCRdb passed the multiplex PCR reads through MiXCR, listing each CDR3 protein once. The sample includes over a million distinct CDR3 sequences, roughly 35% seen only once; the top ten take around 10%. Sequenced sample: peripheral blood or thyroid tissue (not recorded which). The receptors originated from an adult man with Graves' hyperthyroidism.

As to this clonotype: A much larger clone is a single base away; this may be a read error. CDR3 residues: CSAVRDRAYEQYF. The CDR3 nucleotides are TGCAGTGCTGTACGGGACAGAGCCTACGAGCAGTACTTC. The V and J genes are TRBV20-1 and TRBJ2-7; 7 positions agree with TRBD1. This CDR3 is 13 amino acids long. The V segment lost 5 bases and the J segment 2 bases; nucleotides outside the gene matches: 6. Per the germline V gene, CDR1 is DFQATT and CDR2 is SNEGSKA (reference sequence).

This clonotype was picked up a small number of times. This chain joins TRBV20-1 and TRBJ2-7; D uncertain. The ends were cut back, 6 bases at V and 4 bases at J, with 19 bases in the middle. Germline loops: CDR1 DFQATT, CDR2 SNEGSKA (reference sequence). This CDR3 contains 14 residues. Here the CDR3 reads CSASRPGPYYEQYF. CDR3 coding DNA: TGCAGTGCCTCGAGACCCGGTCCCTATTACGAGCAGTACTTC.

This clonotype was observed at least ten times. V is TRBV10-3 and J is TRBJ1-2; D ambiguous. Germline lookup yields CDR1 ENHRY and CDR2 SYGVKD. The ends were cut back, 0 bases at V and 8 bases at J, with 7 bases in the middle. This CDR3 comprises 12 residues. The CDR3 loop reads CAISESEDGYTF. For the CDR3, the DNA is TGTGCCATCAGTGAGTCCGAAGACGGCTACACCTTC.

In its sample, this clonotype was seen many times. The gene calls are TRBV7-6 and TRBJ2-7; the match to TRBD2 covers 9 bases. Trimming took 2 bases from V and 5 from J; bases not matched to a gene: 13. Germline lookup yields CDR1 SGHVS and CDR2 FNYEAQ. CDR3 length: 17 amino acids. The CDR3 sequence: CASSLPPGVAGVNEQYF. CDR3 nucleotide sequence: TGTGCCAGCAGCTTACCTCCTGGGGTAGCGGGAGTAAACGAGCAGTACTTC.

Details on this clonotype: At one boundary the junction diverges from the germline segment, which might be a read error. This chain uses TRBV5-5 with TRBJ2-5; TRBD2 matches at 7 bases. The CDR3 length is 16 residues. CDR1 is SGHKS, CDR2 YYEKEE, per germline (reference sequence). Here the CDR3 DNA reads TGCGCCAGCAGCGTTGTTGGTAGCGGGTGGGGGGAGACCCAGTACTTC. Translated, it gives CASSVVGSGWGETQYF.

The chain has TRBV5-4 and TRBJ2-2; D is ambiguous. V lost 5 bases and J 1 base, leaving 9 bases between the germline ends. Germline values: CDR1 SGHNT, CDR2 YYREEE (reference sequence). CDR3 length: 14 amino acids. The CDR3 DNA follows: TGTGCCAGCAGGGTCGGAGAGAACACCGGGGAGCTGTTTTTT. Protein product: CASRVGENTGELFF. The whole variable domain, filled in from reference TRBV5-4 and TRBJ2-2, reads ETGVTQSPTHLIKTRGQQVTLRCSSQSGHNTVSWYQQALGQGPQFIFQYYREEENGRGNFPPRFSGLQFPNYSSELNVNALELDDSALYLCASRVGENTGELFFGEGSRLTVL.

As regards this clonotype: A much larger clone lies one base from this, so it may be a read error. The chain combines TRBV6-2 or TRBV6-3 with TRBJ2-5; the D is unclear. From germline, CDR1 is MNHEY and CDR2 SVGEGT. V shed 7 bases and J shed 7 bases, with 7 bases lying between them. The CDR3 is made up of 10 amino acids. The CDR3 sequence is CASIRGTQYF. CDR3 nucleotide sequence: TGTGCCAGCATTCGAGGGACCCAGTACTTC.

The rearrangement joins TRBV30 to TRBJ1-5; TRBD1 matches at 9 bases. CDR3 length equals 15 residues. Germline assignment: CDR1 GTSNPN and CDR2 SVGIG (reference sequence). J was trimmed by 1 base and V by 0 bases; bases with no gene match: 1. This CDR3 reads CAWSVGTGSNQPQHF. CDR3 in DNA: TGTGCCTGGAGTGTTGGGACAGGGAGCAATCAGCCCCAGCATTTT.

The CDR3 nucleotides are TGTGCCAGTAGTATCCCAAGGTGGGGCGAGCAGTACTTC. Protein product: CASSIPRWGEQYF. The J gene is TRBJ2-7, the V gene TRBV19; D gene ambiguous. Per germline, CDR1 LNHDA and CDR2 SQIVND (reference sequence). V was shortened by 3 bases and J by 6 bases, with 12 bases between the two germline ends. This CDR3 is built from 13 residues.

This clonotype came up many times. This rearrangement joins TRBV5-6 to TRBJ1-5; D gene ambiguous. The V gene's germline CDR1 is SGHDT and CDR2 YYEEEE. Trimming took off 5 bases at V and 1 base at J, with 10 bases between the two ends. CDR3 length: 14 amino acids. CDR3 bases: TGTGCCAGCAGACTCGGGATGAGCAATCAGCCCCAGCATTTT. This translates into CASRLGMSNQPQHF.

Note on this clonotype: One base away lies a much larger clone, so this may be a sequencing read error. The J gene is TRBJ2-7, the V gene TRBV11-2, with D possibly being TRBD1 or TRBD2 (5 bases each). Germline V CDR1 and CDR2: SGHAT, FQNNGV. The CDR3 sequence is 12 residues long. In nucleotides, the CDR3 is TGCGCCAGCAGCTTGGCCGGGACCGAGCAGCACTTC. This translates into CASSLAGTEQHF.

The chain combines TRBV6-5 with TRBJ2-6, with a possible D match to TRBD1 (5 bases). Trimming cost V 5 bases and J 2 bases, with 19 bases left between them. Germline CDR1 and CDR2: MNHEY and SVGAGI. The CDR3 has 18 amino acids. The chain's CDR3 is CASSLGSGQVAGANVLTF. DNA for the CDR3: TGTGCCAGCAGTCTAGGGTCAGGGCAGGTTGCTGGGGCCAACGTCCTGACTTTC.

This chain joins TRBV5-3 and TRBJ1-6; TRBD1 might be the D (5 bases). TRBV5-3 qualifies as an ORF whose function is uncertain. The V end lost 6 bases, the J end lost 9 bases, and 10 bases lay between the germline ends. The CDR3 has 12 residues. CDR3 DNA: TGTGCCAGAACCGCGGGGGGTTCACCCCTCCACTTT. Its protein is CARTAGGSPLHF.